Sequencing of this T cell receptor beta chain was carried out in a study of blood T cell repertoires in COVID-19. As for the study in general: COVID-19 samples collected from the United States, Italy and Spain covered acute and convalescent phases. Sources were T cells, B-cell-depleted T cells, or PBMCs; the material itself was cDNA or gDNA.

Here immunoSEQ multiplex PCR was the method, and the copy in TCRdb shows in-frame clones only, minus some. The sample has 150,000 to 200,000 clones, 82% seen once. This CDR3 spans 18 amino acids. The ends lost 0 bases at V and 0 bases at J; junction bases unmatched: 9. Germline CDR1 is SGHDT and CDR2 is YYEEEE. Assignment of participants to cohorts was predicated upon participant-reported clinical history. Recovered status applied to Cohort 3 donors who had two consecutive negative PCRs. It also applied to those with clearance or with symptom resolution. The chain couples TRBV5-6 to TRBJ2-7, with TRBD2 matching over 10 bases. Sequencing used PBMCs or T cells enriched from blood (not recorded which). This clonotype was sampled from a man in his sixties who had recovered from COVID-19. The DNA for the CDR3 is TGTGCCAGCAGCTTGGAATTAGCGGGGGGCTCGAGCTCCTACGAGCAGTACTTC. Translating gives CASSLELAGGSSSYEQYF. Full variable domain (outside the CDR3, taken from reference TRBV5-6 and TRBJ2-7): DAGVTQSPTHLIKTRGQQVTLRCSPKSGHDTVSWYQQALGQGPQFIFQYYEEEERQRGNFPDRFSGHQFPNYSSELNVNALLLGDSALYLCASSLELAGGSSSYEQYFGPGTRLTVT.